This TCR beta chain was captured in a study of T cells in Graves' hyperthyroidism and ophthalmopathy. The ends were cut back, 0 bases at V and 9 bases at J, with 18 bases in the middle. Germline CDR1 SGHTS, CDR2 YDEGEE. CDR3 length: 15 residues. Diagnostic decisions used clinical symptoms, serum thyroxine and TRAb, thyroid ultrasound and orbital computed tomography. Amplification yielded TCR beta CDR3 regions, with RNA transcripts as the source. TCR CDR3 regions were first amplified by RT-PCR with HTBI primers. A single record per CDR3 protein comes from TCRdb applying MiXCR to the multiplex PCR reads. The top ten hold roughly 5.5% of the sample, which has nearly 600,000 distinct CDR3 sequences, about 14% seen once.

The rearrangement links TRBV5-8 to TRBJ1-1; TRBD1 is a possible D gene (6 bases). The sample taken for sequencing was blood. The clonotype comes from a woman in her twenties or thirties with Graves' hyperthyroidism that later progressed to Graves' ophthalmopathy. As DNA, the CDR3 is TGTGCCAGCAGCTTGGTGGGAGGGGGGGAGCGGCAAGCTTTCTTT. It encodes CASSLVGGGERQAFF.